This T cell receptor (beta chain) was recorded in a study of cytotoxic CD8 clonotypes in ibrutinib-treated CLL. Sequencing was performed with immunoSEQ multiplex PCR; in TCRdb, only in-frame clones are kept and a portion is missing. The sample includes roughly 28,000 clones, about three fifths seen only once; the top ten take 12% to 15%. This clone was seen a few times. The sequence derives from a human donor with chronic lymphocytic leukemia. Sequencing used PBMCs, obtained before ibrutinib treatment.

Here the CDR3 DNA reads TGTGCCAGCAGTTACGCACCATATGGCTACACCTTC. Translating gives CASSYAPYGYTF. The J gene is TRBJ1-2, the V gene TRBV6-5; D gene ambiguous. The germline V gene encodes CDR1 MNHEY and CDR2 SVGAGI. V was clipped by 2 bases and J by 5 bases, with 6 bases between them. The CDR3 runs 12 residues.